These 4 T cell receptor beta chains came from one sample sequenced in a study of immune characterization of retroperitoneal liposarcoma. TCRdb reanalysed the PCR reads using MiXCR and keeps one entry per CDR3 protein. The sample consists of 10,000 or so distinct CDR3 sequences, roughly a quarter of them appearing once. The sample comprised tumor tissue. The receptor set was obtained from a female donor with retroperitoneal liposarcoma.

This clonotype is labeled medium-sized (0.01 to 0.1%). V usage is TRBV6-1 and J usage is TRBJ2-1, with D perhaps TRBD1 (6 bases). CDR1 and CDR2 from the germline V gene are MNHNS and SASEGT. The V gene lost 6 bases and the J gene lost 10 bases, with 13 bases spanning the gap. The CDR3 consists of 12 residues. DNA of the CDR3: TGTGCCAGCAGCCTTACAGGGTACGAGCAGTTCTTC. Protein: CASSLTGYEQFF.

A few counts support this clonotype. This chain joins TRBV7-2 and TRBJ1-2, with no clear D. Trimming took off 1 base at V and 7 bases at J, with 4 bases between the two ends. This CDR3 is built from 11 residues. Germline CDR1 and CDR2: SGHTA and FQGNSA. The CDR3 coding sequence is TGTGCCAGCAGCTTAGAATTTGGCTACACCTTC. The encoded protein is CASSLEFGYTF.

This clonotype has more than one count but fewer than ten. V and J are TRBV6-1 and TRBJ2-1; 8 bases are shared with TRBD2. This CDR3 contains 18 residues. V lost 2 bases to trimming and J lost 7 bases; unmatched junction nucleotides: 16. Germline CDR1 is MNHNS and CDR2 is SASEGT. In DNA form, the CDR3 reads TGTGCCAGCAGTGAATACGGGAGGGCGGGGGCTCGACCTAATGAGCAGTTCTTC. Translated: CASSEYGRAGARPNEQFF.

This clonotype was picked up one time. In nucleotides, the CDR3 is TGTGCCAGCAGAAATAGGAACACTGAAGCTTTCTTT. Its translation is CASRNRNTEAFF. The V call is TRBV6-2 or TRBV6-3, the J call TRBJ1-1; D is undetermined. This CDR3 has 12 amino acids. V was pared by 6 bases and J by 1 base, with 6 bases between. Germline CDR1 MNHEY, CDR2 SVGEGT.